The clone carrying this T cell receptor (beta chain) appeared a few times. What it recognizes is unknown. The junction differs from germline at one of its ends, possibly a read error. The data are from a study of vaccination and CD4 T cells after COVID-19. Sequenced with the Oncomine TCR Beta short-read assay was DNA taken from cultured CD4+ T cells. TCRdb re-called the PCR reads with MiXCR, one entry per CDR3 protein. The sample records about 14,000 distinct CDR3 sequences, about 73% being singletons. Treatment noted: roughly 10-day PBMC culture with coronavirus spike peptide pools or control peptides (ViraFEST assay). Whole-study results and caveats: From a median of roughly 21 to 38, SARS-CoV-2-reactive clonotypes increased, though not significantly.

The CDR3 consists of 16 residues. Germline V gene lookup returns CDR1 MDHEN and CDR2 SYDVKM. What was sequenced was CD4+ T cells from blood, cultured in vitro. This receptor was identified in a human donor who had recovered from COVID-19. This chain uses TRBV28 with TRBJ1-5, with D possibly being TRBD1 (5 bases). In DNA, the CDR3 is TGTGCCAGCAGTTTACGCAGGGAATTTAGCAATCGGCCCCAGCATTTT. Translating gives CASSLRREFSNRPQHF.